This T cell receptor (beta chain) was retrieved from a study of T cell responses to AZD1222 COVID-19 vaccine. Study results and limitations: Nearly half of spike-specific TCRs reportedly target variant regions that are unmutated in the B.1.351 and B.1.1.7 variants. Only five to seven AZD1222 recipients were seropositive at baseline. White British people made up most donors, females outnumbered males, and clonal diversity was possibly underestimated. Repertoires in all cases were sampled only once the peak T cell response had passed.

Sequencing used immunoSEQ multiplex PCR; TCRdb keeps in-frame clones, though not all of them. The sample shows approximately 180,000 clones, around 90% of them seen only once. This clone was detected only once. Its antigen remains unidentified. This CDR3 spans 16 amino acids. Germline V gene data show CDR1 as SGHRS and CDR2 as YFSETQ. Trimming cost V 7 bases and J 4 bases; bases outside gene matches: 11. The chain has TRBV5-1 and TRBJ2-5; 12 bases line up with TRBD2. The sample was peripheral blood, taken 28 days after the second dose of the MenACWY control vaccine. The receptor comes from an adult who received the MenACWY meningococcal vaccine as a control. CDR3 residues: CASGPSGRAPGETQYF. CDR3 bases: TGCGCCAGCGGGCCTAGCGGGAGGGCCCCCGGAGAGACCCAGTACTTC.